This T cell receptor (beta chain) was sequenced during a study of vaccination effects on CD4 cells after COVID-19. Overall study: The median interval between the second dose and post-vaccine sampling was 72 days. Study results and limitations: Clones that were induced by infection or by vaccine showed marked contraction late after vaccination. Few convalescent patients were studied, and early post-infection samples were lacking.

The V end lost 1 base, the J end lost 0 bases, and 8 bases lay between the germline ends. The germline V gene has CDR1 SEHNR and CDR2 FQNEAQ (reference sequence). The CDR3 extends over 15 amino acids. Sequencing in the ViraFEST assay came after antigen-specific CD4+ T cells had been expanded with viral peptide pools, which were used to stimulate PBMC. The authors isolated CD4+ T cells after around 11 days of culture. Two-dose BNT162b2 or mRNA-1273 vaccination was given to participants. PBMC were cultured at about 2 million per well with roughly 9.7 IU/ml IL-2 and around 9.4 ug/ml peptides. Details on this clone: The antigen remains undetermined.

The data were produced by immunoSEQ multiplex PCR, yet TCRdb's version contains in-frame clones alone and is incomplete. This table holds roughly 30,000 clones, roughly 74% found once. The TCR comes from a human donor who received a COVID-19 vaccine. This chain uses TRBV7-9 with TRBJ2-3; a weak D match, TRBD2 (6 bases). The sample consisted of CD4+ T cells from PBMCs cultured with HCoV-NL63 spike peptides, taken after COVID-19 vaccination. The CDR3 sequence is CASSLVAGSTDTQYF. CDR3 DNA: TGTGCCAGCAGCTTAGTGGCGGGGAGCACAGATACGCAGTATTTT.